Below, one T cell receptor (beta chain) is given with its context. The antigen is not known. The sample originates from a study of shared clonotypes between healthy human individuals. Some clones are missing from TCRdb's copy, which holds only in-frame ones; the method was immunoSEQ multiplex PCR. The sample consists of millions of clones, about 95% of them appearing once. Terminally differentiated effector memory CD45RA+ cells were excluded by CCR7 positive selection of CD45RO-negative cells. Study-wide points: Among donors, the sharing of clonotypes was expected to be influenced by sequencing depth.

The sample consisted of naive CD8+ T cells sorted from blood. This receptor was taken from a young man in good health.

The CDR3 bases are TGCGCCAGCAGCCAGGGTGGGACCACTGAAGCTTTCTTT. Residues: CASSQGGTTEAFF. This chain uses TRBV4-1 with TRBJ1-1, with D possibly TRBD1 on 5 matching bases. Germline CDR1 reads MGHRA; CDR2 reads YSYEKL. With 3 bases removed from V and 4 bases from J, the gap between germline ends came to 9 bases. The CDR3 loop spans 13 amino acids.